Given below is one T cell receptor beta chain in context. Germline CDR1 is SGDLS and CDR2 is YYNGEE. The V end was cut by 3 bases, the J end by 9 bases, with 16 bases between. This CDR3 contains 14 residues. These data come from a study of cytomegalovirus exposure and HLA in healthy donors. Vbeta (60) and Jbeta (13) primers were used in the PCR. Assay: immunoSEQ multiplex PCR; the TCRdb copy retains only in-frame clones and omits some. The sample holds 150,000 to 200,000 clones, almost 75% seen once. The chain couples TRBV9 to TRBJ2-4, with a weak D call TRBD1 (6 bases). The sequenced sample consisted of PBMCs. This receptor was obtained from a woman younger than 35 in good health and CMV-seropositive. The CDR3 reads CASSENTGLGIQYF. As DNA, the CDR3 is TGTGCCAGCAGCGAAAATACAGGGTTGGGCATTCAGTACTTC.